The source of this T cell receptor (beta chain) is a study of blood T cells in healthy people across ages. A sample-barcoded 5' primer and a J-beta primer mix were used in a second PCR of roughly 7 to 11 cycles. One entry per CDR3 protein results from TCRdb running MiXCR on the 5' RACE reads. The table lists 2 million or so distinct CDR3 sequences, about 50% of them singletons. This CDR3 region has 17 residues. Between the trimmed V and J ends, which lost 6 bases and 1 base, there was a span of 16 bases. The source of this sequence is a woman in her thirties or forties in good health. Sequencing input: blood. V and J are TRBV12-3 or TRBV12-4 and TRBJ2-6; D is perhaps TRBD2 (5 bases). CDR3 loop: CASRVAPIPSGANVLTF. The CDR3 coding sequence is TGTGCCAGCAGGGTAGCGCCTATTCCTTCTGGGGCCAACGTCCTGACTTTC.